The next 23 T cell receptor beta chains were all read from a single sample in a study of T cell repertoires in ileal Crohn's disease. The time point was: inflamed ileum from the surgical specimen. Measured with immunoSEQ multiplex PCR; TCRdb has only the in-frame clones, and not every one. The data hold roughly 13,000 clones, with 70% to 80% observed a single time. The sample consisted of ileal tissue. These TCRs come from an adult with Crohn's disease.

The chain recombines TRBV5-1 with TRBJ1-2; 9 positions agree with TRBD1. V shed 1 base, J shed 6 bases, and the junction held 7 bases outside the gene matches. The germline V gene encodes CDR1 SGHRS and CDR2 YFSETQ. The CDR3 has 15 amino acids. CDR3 DNA: TGCGCCAGCAGCTTGTCCGGGACAGGGAATAATGGCTACACCTTC. Its translation is CASSLSGTGNNGYTF.

The V and J genes are TRBV2 and TRBJ2-2, with D perhaps matching TRBD1 (5 bases). This CDR3 is 15 amino acids long. The germline gives CDR1 SNHLY, CDR2 FYNNEI. V shed 3 bases and J shed 3 bases, with 11 bases lying between them. CDR3 loop: CASSDQGDDTGELFF. The CDR3 region has the DNA TGTGCCAGCAGTGATCAGGGTGATGACACCGGGGAGCTGTTTTTT.

The J gene is TRBJ1-3, the V gene TRBV7-9, with TRBD1 matching 9 bases. The CDR3 runs 16 residues. The germline V gene encodes CDR1 SEHNR and CDR2 FQNEAQ (reference sequence). J gave up 0 bases and V 6 bases, and 6 bases lay outside the gene matches. The CDR3 DNA is TGTGCCAGCAGAGGGACAGGGCGTATCTCTGGAAACACCATATATTTT. Translating gives CASRGTGRISGNTIYF.

This clone was seen more than once but under ten times. This chain uses TRBV19 with TRBJ2-4, with TRBD1 matching over 7 bases. With V trimmed by 9 bases and J by 4 bases, 15 bases remained unmatched. Germline-derived CDR1 and CDR2 are LNHDA and SQIVND (reference sequence). This CDR3 has 16 amino acids. CDR3 region: CASRDSPLRRKNIQYF. The DNA for the CDR3 is TGTGCCAGCCGGGACAGCCCTTTGAGAAGAAAAAACATTCAGTACTTC.

This clone was detected only a few times. The chain links TRBV4-2 to TRBJ2-7; D is unresolved. Deletions cut 4 bases from V and 0 bases from J, with 4 bases between. The germline V gene encodes CDR1 LGHNA and CDR2 YNFKEQ. The CDR3 has 12 amino acids. In nucleotides, the CDR3 is TGTGCCAGCAGCCTTTCCTCCTACGAGCAGTACTTC. Its translation: CASSLSSYEQYF.

The chain uses TRBV18 and TRBJ1-2; a possible D gene is TRBD1 (6 bases). The CDR3 length is 16 residues. V lost 5 bases, J lost 5 bases, and 21 bases lay in between. In germline, CDR1 is KGHSH, CDR2 LQKENI. The CDR3 nucleotides are TGTGCCAGCTCATCCACATCCCCGGCAGGGGAATATGGCTACACCTTC. Protein product: CASSSTSPAGEYGYTF. Drawing the rest from reference TRBV18 and TRBJ1-2, the complete variable domain is NAGVMQNPRHLVRRRGQEARLRCSPMKGHSHVYWYRQLPEEGLKFMVYLQKENIIDESGMPKERFSAEFPKEGPSILRIQQVVRGDSAAYFCASSSTSPAGEYGYTFGSGTRLTVV.

This clone was recorded once. This sequence joins TRBV7-9 and TRBJ2-1; 10 bases are a match to TRBD2. CDR3 length equals 16 residues. Germline V gene lookup returns CDR1 SEHNR and CDR2 FQNEAQ (reference sequence). Trimming took 6 bases from V and 4 from J; bases not matched to a gene: 9. Here the CDR3 reads CASSSQGLAPYNEQFF. CDR3 nucleotide sequence: TGTGCCAGCAGTTCACAGGGACTAGCGCCGTACAATGAGCAGTTCTTC. The full variable domain, with the rest looked up from reference TRBV7-9 and TRBJ2-1, is DTGVSQNPRHKITKRGQNVTFRCDPISEHNRLYWYRQTLGQGPEFLTYFQNEAQLEKSRLLSDRFSAERPKGSFSTLEIQRTEQGDSAMYLCASSSQGLAPYNEQFFGPGTRLTVL.

The chain joins TRBV6-4 to TRBJ1-1; 10 positions agree with TRBD1. J was trimmed by 5 bases and V by 0 bases; bases with no gene match: 15. CDR1 MRHNA and CDR2 SNTAGT come from the germline V gene. The CDR3 spans 19 residues. CDR3 protein: CASSDSMGQGPGPVTEAFF. As DNA, the CDR3 is TGTGCCAGCAGTGACTCGATGGGACAGGGGCCGGGCCCGGTGACTGAAGCTTTCTTT.

The V call is TRBV6-5, the J call TRBJ1-2; 9 bases map to TRBD1. CDR1 MNHEY and CDR2 SVGAGI come from the germline V gene. Trimming cost V 5 bases and J 3 bases; bases outside gene matches: 4. The CDR3 totals 14 residues. As DNA, the CDR3 is TGTGCCAGCAGTCCCGGGACAGGGTACTATGGCTACACCTTC. Its protein is CASSPGTGYYGYTF.

The chain carries TRBV29-1 and TRBJ1-2; TRBD1 might be the D (5 bases). Germline CDR1 SQVTM, CDR2 ANQGSEA. V was trimmed by 8 bases and J by 4 bases, leaving 23 bases between them. There are 15 residues in the CDR3. The CDR3 DNA is TGCAGCACCACCCCGGTCGGGACGGACATCTATGGCTACACCTTC. Its protein product is CSTTPVGTDIYGYTF.

This rearrangement joins TRBV5-4 to TRBJ2-5; D might be TRBD1 or TRBD2, each matching 5 bases. CDR1 is SGHNT and CDR2 is YYREEE in the germline V gene (reference sequence). Trimming took off 4 bases at V and 2 bases at J, with 12 bases between the two ends. The CDR3 is made up of 14 amino acids. DNA of the CDR3: TGTGCCAGCAGCCCTACGGGGCTTCAAGAGACCCAGTACTTC. Its protein product is CASSPTGLQETQYF.

This chain uses TRBV7-3 with TRBJ2-1, with unresolved D. The CDR3 loop spans 16 amino acids. V lost 0 bases to trimming and J lost 0 bases, with 9 bases between them. Per germline, CDR1 SGHTA and CDR2 FQGTGA. CDR3 sequence: CASSLTSASSYNEQFF. In nucleotides, the CDR3 is TGTGCCAGCAGCTTAACCTCAGCTAGCTCCTACAATGAGCAGTTCTTC.

The V and J genes are TRBV18 and TRBJ2-7, with a weak D call TRBD1 (6 bases). Germline V gene data show CDR1 as KGHSH and CDR2 as LQKENI. This CDR3 spans 13 amino acids. V lost 8 bases and J lost 7, with 18 bases in between. Written as DNA, the CDR3 is TGTGCCAGCACCATCACAGGGATAGGAGAGCAGTACTTC. Its translation is CASTITGIGEQYF.

The genes are TRBV10-2 and TRBJ2-2; 9 nucleotides match TRBD1. CDR3 size: 19 residues. The J segment lost 1 base and the V segment lost 7 bases, leaving 16 bases of the junction unmatched. Looked up from germline, CDR1 is WSHSY and CDR2 is SAAADI. The CDR3 sequence is CASTLKTGGRELNTGELFF. CDR3 bases: TGCGCCAGCACCCTTAAAACAGGGGGCCGCGAGTTGAACACCGGGGAGCTGTTTTTT.

The chain employs TRBV6-1 and TRBJ2-2; no firm D call. Germline CDR1 and CDR2: MNHNS and SASEGT. The CDR3 has 14 residues. Trimming stripped 8 bases from V and 0 bases from J, with 10 bases between. As DNA, the CDR3 is TGTGCCAGCGGACGGGCAGCGAACACCGGGGAGCTGTTTTTT. This codes for CASGRAANTGELFF.

The chain has TRBV27 and TRBJ2-7; no clear D. CDR1 and CDR2 (germline): MNHEY, SMNVEV (reference sequence). The CDR3 is made up of 16 amino acids. Trimming stripped 6 bases from V and 3 bases from J, with 21 bases between. The CDR3 loop is CASSSKVLPPHYEQYF. The CDR3 nucleotides are TGTGCCAGCAGCTCGAAAGTCTTACCCCCCCACTACGAGCAGTACTTC.

The V and J genes are TRBV18 and TRBJ1-4; tentatively, D is TRBD1 (5 bases). Trimming removed 3 bases at V and 5 bases at J, with 16 bases between. CDR3 length equals 16 residues. Germline CDR1 reads KGHSH; CDR2 reads LQKENI. CDR3 amino acids: CASSPLKGILNEKLFF. The DNA for the CDR3 is TGTGCCAGCTCACCTCTCAAGGGGATTTTAAATGAAAAACTGTTTTTT.

The chain has TRBV23-1 and TRBJ1-6, with D unresolved. TRBV23-1 is an ORF; its function is uncertain. The CDR3 runs 13 residues. Written as DNA, the CDR3 is TGCGCGCAAAAAGGGCGGATAGATTCACCCCTCCACTTT. Translated, it gives CAQKGRIDSPLHF.

The chain uses TRBV9 and TRBJ2-1; 11 bases map to TRBD1. The junction had 9 bases not matched to a gene; V was cut back by 3 bases and J by 7 bases. The CDR3 covers 16 residues. Germline assignment: CDR1 SGDLS and CDR2 YYNGEE. CDR3 amino acids: CASSEAGTGGGNEQFF. CDR3 coding DNA: TGTGCCAGCAGCGAAGCCGGGACAGGGGGAGGAAATGAGCAGTTCTTC. The full variable domain, completed using reference TRBV9 and TRBJ2-1, is DSGVTQTPKHLITATGQRVTLRCSPRSGDLSVYWYQQSLDQGLQFLIQYYNGEERAKGNILERFSAQQFPDLHSELNLSSLELGDSALYFCASSEAGTGGGNEQFFGPGTRLTVL.

In its sample, this clone was seen once. The V call is TRBV29-1, the J call TRBJ2-1; TRBD1 matches 8 bases. This CDR3 has 14 amino acids. The J segment lost 6 bases and the V segment lost 7 bases, leaving 11 bases of the junction unmatched. Germline CDR1 reads SQVTM; CDR2 reads ANQGSEA. The CDR3 sequence is CSASPGGLGNEQFF. In nucleotides, the CDR3 is TGCAGCGCATCCCCAGGGGGCTTGGGCAATGAGCAGTTCTTC.

This chain uses TRBV5-1 with TRBJ2-3; D may correspond to TRBD1 or TRBD2 (5 bases each). The CDR3 runs 15 residues. CDR1 and CDR2 (germline): SGHRS, YFSETQ. V shed 1 base and J shed 0 bases, with 9 bases lying between them. The CDR3 DNA sequence: TGCGCCAGCAGCTTGTCAGGGAGTAGCACAGATACGCAGTATTTT. It yields the protein CASSLSGSSTDTQYF.

This chain joins TRBV18 and TRBJ1-5; 10 bases line up with TRBD1. V gave up 3 bases and J gave up 5 bases; unmatched junction bases: 7. Germline lookup yields CDR1 KGHSH and CDR2 LQKENI. CDR3 length equals 16 residues. CDR3: CASSPRDRGFDQPQHF. The CDR3 DNA is TGTGCCAGCTCACCGCGGGACAGGGGTTTCGATCAGCCCCAGCATTTT.

This chain connects TRBV5-4 to TRBJ2-5; 7 bases are a match to TRBD2. The CDR3 is 18 amino acids. V shed 1 base, J shed 5 bases, and the junction held 17 bases outside the gene matches. The V gene's germline CDR1 is SGHNT and CDR2 YYREEE (reference sequence). The DNA for the CDR3 is TGTGCCAGCAGCTTGTACGGAGACGGCGGCGGGGGTGCGGAGACCCAGTACTTC. It encodes CASSLYGDGGGGAETQYF.